The T cell receptor beta chain under discussion was sequenced for a study of T cell changes during pregnancy in multiple sclerosis. This CDR3 region has 13 residues. Germline CDR1 SNHLY, CDR2 FYNNEI. V lost 1 base and J lost 6, with 7 bases in between. Profiling relied on immunoSEQ multiplex PCR, and the TCRdb table lists in-frame clones only, not all of them. The sample records 90,000 to 95,000 clones, approximately 94% being singletons. This sequence originates from a female donor with multiple sclerosis, enrolled in a pregnancy study. The sequences come from peripheral blood, collected in the third trimester of pregnancy. The chain recombines TRBV2 with TRBJ1-5; D possibly corresponds to TRBD1 (5 bases). CDR3 DNA sequence: TGTGCCAGCAGTGAAGGGGGCGGTCAGCCCCAGCATTTT. Translated, it gives CASSEGGGQPQHF. The full variable domain, its missing parts supplied by reference TRBV2 and TRBJ1-5, is EPEVTQTPSHQVTQMGQEVILRCVPISNHLYFYWYRQILGQKVEFLVSFYNNEISEKSEIFDDQFSVERPDGSNFTLKIRSTKLEDSAMYFCASSEGGGQPQHFGDGTRLSIL.